The 15 T cell receptor beta chains below were found in one sample sequenced in a study of blood T cell repertoires in COVID-19. TCRdb's copy holds only in-frame clones and misses some; the assay was immunoSEQ multiplex PCR. The sample has some 200,000 clones, less than 85% seen once; the top ten hold approximately 8%. The sequencing sample was made of peripheral blood. The origin of the receptors is an elderly woman with COVID-19, enrolled during active disease.

This chain links TRBV28 with TRBJ1-5; D gene ambiguous. Germline V CDR1 and CDR2: MDHEN, SYDVKM. The CDR3 extends over 14 amino acids. The ends were cut back, 4 bases at V and 3 bases at J, with 10 bases in the middle. This CDR3 reads CASSSPVSNQPQHF. In DNA form, the CDR3 reads TGTGCCAGCAGTTCGCCAGTCTCCAATCAGCCCCAGCATTTT.

This clone was seen only once. The chain carries TRBV5-6 and TRBJ2-5; D perhaps matches TRBD2 (6 bases). The CDR3 contains 12 residues. The V gene's germline CDR1 is SGHDT and CDR2 YYEEEE. V was shortened by 4 bases and J by 7 bases, with 11 bases between the two germline ends. The CDR3 sequence is CASSPGVGTQYF. CDR3 in DNA: TGTGCCAGCAGCCCGGGAGTGGGGACCCAGTACTTC.

V usage is TRBV5-1 and J usage is TRBJ1-2; 8 bases are shared with TRBD1. The CDR3 has 14 residues. J gave up 4 bases and V 1 base, and 3 bases lay outside the gene matches. Germline lookup yields CDR1 SGHRS and CDR2 YFSETQ. The CDR3 is CASSLTGQGYGYTF. For the CDR3, the DNA is TGCGCCAGCAGCTTGACTGGACAGGGCTATGGCTACACCTTC.

Only a few counts were recorded for this clone. The chain carries TRBV2 and TRBJ1-1, with D unresolved. In germline, CDR1 is SNHLY, CDR2 FYNNEI. Trimming left V 4 bases short and J 0 bases short, with 12 bases between. The CDR3 consists of 15 residues. The DNA of the CDR3 is TGTGCCAGCAGTGTGAAAACAGTAATGAACACTGAAGCTTTCTTT. This gives the protein CASSVKTVMNTEAFF.

The chain carries TRBV10-1 and TRBJ1-4; 8 bases agree with TRBD1. The ends lost 7 bases at V and 8 bases at J; junction bases unmatched: 9. CDR3 length: 14 amino acids. Looked up from germline, CDR1 is WNHNN and CDR2 is SYGVQD (reference sequence). DNA of the CDR3: TGCGCCAGCAACAGGACAGGGTCTGGGGAAAAACTGTTTTTT. The encoded protein is CASNRTGSGEKLFF.

A remark on this clone: Other DNA variants within this sample encode the same CDR3. This sequence joins TRBV11-2 and TRBJ1-5; no clear D gene. CDR3 length equals 13 residues. Trimming took off 0 bases at V and 4 bases at J, with 4 bases between the two ends. Germline assignment: CDR1 SGHAT and CDR2 FQNNGV. The CDR3, as DNA: TGTGCCAGCAGCTTAGACAGAAATCAGCCCCAGCATTTT. Translating gives CASSLDRNQPQHF.

As concerns this clone: The sample has other DNA sequences that encode this CDR3 too. The chain combines TRBV5-1 with TRBJ2-5, with D possibly being TRBD1 (5 bases). The CDR3 is 14 amino acids. V lost 0 bases and J 2 bases, leaving 8 bases between the germline ends. Germline assignment: CDR1 SGHRS and CDR2 YFSETQ. CDR3 nucleotide sequence: TGCGCCAGCAGCTTGGGGTCAGGGCAAGAGACCCAGTACTTC. Protein product: CASSLGSGQETQYF.

This clone showed up just once. The CDR3 nucleotides read TGTGCCAGCAGCCGAGAGCCGACTAGCGGGAGCAATGAGCAGTTCTTC. It encodes CASSREPTSGSNEQFF. The chain links TRBV4-2 to TRBJ2-1; 12 nucleotides agree with TRBD2. The CDR3 extends over 16 amino acids. The V gene end was trimmed by 4 bases and the J gene end by 6 bases; junction bases not matched to a gene: 7. The germline V gene has CDR1 LGHNA and CDR2 YNFKEQ.

This sequence joins TRBV3-1 (or the pseudogene TRBV3-2) and TRBJ1-5; 7 bases agree with TRBD1. V was pared by 1 base and J by 2 bases, with 8 bases of the junction left unmatched. CDR1 and CDR2 from the germline V gene are LGHDT and YNNKEL (reference sequence). This CDR3 is built from 17 residues. The chain's CDR3 is CASSQVQGVRGNQPQHF. DNA of the CDR3: TGTGCCAGCAGCCAAGTCCAGGGGGTTCGGGGCAATCAGCCCCAGCATTTT.

The chain employs TRBV4-1 and TRBJ2-3, with unresolved D. The CDR3 sequence is 14 residues long. CDR1 and CDR2 (germline): MGHRA, YSYEKL. Trimming cost V 0 bases and J 8 bases, with 12 bases left between them. The DNA for the CDR3 is TGCGCCAGCAGCCAAGATAAGCTAGTTGGTACGCAGTATTTT. Amino acid sequence: CASSQDKLVGTQYF.

V usage is TRBV5-1 and J usage is TRBJ2-7; 9 bases are a match to TRBD2. Germline CDR1 and CDR2: SGHRS and YFSETQ. After removal of 2 bases from V and 5 bases from J, the junction contained 14 bases not matched to a gene. The CDR3 covers 17 residues. CDR3 protein: CASSFDPSGIYSNEQYF. DNA of the CDR3: TGCGCCAGCAGCTTCGATCCTAGCGGGATTTATTCCAACGAGCAGTACTTC.

The chain couples TRBV3-1 (or the pseudogene TRBV3-2) to TRBJ2-2; no definite D call. The CDR3 is 13 residues long. Germline loops: CDR1 LGHDT, CDR2 YNNKEL (reference sequence). Trimming took 2 bases from V and 3 from J, leaving 4 bases between them. This CDR3 is CASSQLYTGELFF. The DNA for the CDR3 is TGTGCCAGCAGCCAACTCTACACCGGGGAGCTGTTTTTT.

The chain has TRBV6-5 and TRBJ1-1, with a weak D call TRBD1 (5 bases). Per germline, CDR1 MNHEY and CDR2 SVGAGI. This CDR3 is 14 amino acids long. The V end lost 7 bases, the J end lost 0 bases, and 12 bases lay between the germline ends. The CDR3 DNA reads TGTGCCAGCAACCCCGGACAAATGAACACTGAAGCTTTCTTT. Translated, it gives CASNPGQMNTEAFF.

The chain recombines TRBV12-3 or TRBV12-4 with TRBJ2-3, with TRBD1 as a possible D gene (5 bases). The length of the CDR3 is 12 residues. Deletions cut 6 bases from V and 5 bases from J, with 9 bases between. CDR3 protein: CASSPTGDTQYF. The CDR3 region has the DNA TGTGCCAGCAGCCCTACAGGAGATACGCAGTATTTT.

V is TRBV19 and J is TRBJ1-1; perhaps TRBD1 as D (5 bases). The CDR3 is 14 residues long. Germline CDR1 and CDR2: LNHDA and SQIVND (reference sequence). The V end lost 6 bases, the J end lost 0 bases, and 11 bases lay between the germline ends. Here the CDR3 DNA reads TGTGCCAGTAGAGGGGCAGGGCTGAACACTGAAGCTTTCTTT. This encodes CASRGAGLNTEAFF.